Listed below are T cell receptor beta chains from one sample, sequenced in a study of shared clonotypes between healthy human individuals. This table comes from immunoSEQ multiplex PCR, and its TCRdb copy is limited to in-frame clones, with some not included. The table lists under 600,000 clones, less than 98% of them singletons. Input material: naive CD4+ T cells sorted from blood. The source is a young woman in good health. Both conserved end residues are part of each CDR3. The D gene is left open where the match is weak. Not every row has a clone size; where given, it reads once, few, many or a size class.

V	D	size	length	J	DNA	CDR3
TRBV19	TRBD2	NA	12	TRBJ2-7	TGTGCCAGTAGCGGGAGGTACTACGAGCAGTACTTC	CASSGRYYEQYF
TRBV28	NA	NA	12	TRBJ2-3	TGTGCCAGCAGGGATCCCACAGATACGCAGTATTTT	CASRDPTDTQYF
TRBV28	NA	NA	14	TRBJ2-1	TGTGCCAGCAGTTTATCGGACGGGGTCAATGAGCAGTTCTTC	CASSLSDGVNEQFF
TRBV28	NA	NA	14	TRBJ2-3	TGTGCCAGCAGTTTGGTTTCAAATCTCAATACGCAGTATTTT	CASSLVSNLNTQYF
TRBV6-1	TRBD1	NA	15	TRBJ2-1	TGTGCCAGCAGTCCAAGGGACAGGGAATTCAATGAGCAGTTCTTC	CASSPRDREFNEQFF
TRBV5-1	NA	once	14	TRBJ1-1	TGCGCCAGCAGCAATAAACAGGGTAACACTGAAGCTTTCTTT	CASSNKQGNTEAFF
TRBV2	TRBD1	NA	15	TRBJ1-1	TGTGCCAGCAGTGAATTTCCCAGGGGACAGGGTCGCGCTTTCTTT	CASSEFPRGQGRAFF
TRBV2	NA	NA	14	TRBJ1-1	TGTGCCAGCAAGGTGCGATCCCAAAACACTGAAGCTTTCTTT	CASKVRSQNTEAFF
TRBV9	TRBD1	once	16	TRBJ2-7	TGTGCCAGCAGCGTAGGCCCCTCGACAGGGACCTACGAGCAGTACTTC	CASSVGPSTGTYEQYF
TRBV15	NA	NA	16	TRBJ2-5	TGTGCCACCAGCAGTTCGACCGGGACTCTTAGGGAGACCCAGTACTTC	CATSSSTGTLRETQYF
TRBV28	NA	NA	14	TRBJ2-5	TGTGCCAGCAGTCCGGGGACTTTTCAAGAGACCCAGTACTTC	CASSPGTFQETQYF
TRBV7-9	NA	NA	15	TRBJ1-1	TGTGCCAGCAGCCCTGAACAGGTCCTGAACACTGAAGCTTTCTTT	CASSPEQVLNTEAFF
TRBV20-1	NA	NA	11	TRBJ1-4	TGCAGTGCTAGAGATACTGGGACGCCCGGTTTT	CSARDTGTPGF
TRBV10-3	TRBD2	NA	14	TRBJ2-1	TGTGCCATCAGTGAACTAGCGGGAGCTAGTGAGCAGTTCTTC	CAISELAGASEQFF
TRBV19	NA	NA	12	TRBJ2-3	TGTGCCAGTAGTACGCTATCGGATACGCAGTATTTT	CASSTLSDTQYF
TRBV5-4	TRBD2	NA	14	TRBJ2-1	TGTGCCAGCAGCTCCCCTAGCGGGACGAATGAGCAGTTCTTC	CASSSPSGTNEQFF
TRBV9	TRBD2	NA	20	TRBJ2-3	TGTGCCAGCAGCCCATGGAAGGGACTAGCGGGACCGACGAGCACAGATACGCAGTATTTT	CASSPWKGLAGPTSTDTQYF
TRBV13	NA	NA	12	TRBJ2-3	TGTGCCAGCAGCCCAGCCACAGATACGCAGTATTTT	CASSPATDTQYF
TRBV9	TRBD2	NA	18	TRBJ2-5	TGTGCCAGCAGCGCTTCTTATCGGGTTAGCGGGAAACAAGAGACCCAGTACTTC	CASSASYRVSGKQETQYF